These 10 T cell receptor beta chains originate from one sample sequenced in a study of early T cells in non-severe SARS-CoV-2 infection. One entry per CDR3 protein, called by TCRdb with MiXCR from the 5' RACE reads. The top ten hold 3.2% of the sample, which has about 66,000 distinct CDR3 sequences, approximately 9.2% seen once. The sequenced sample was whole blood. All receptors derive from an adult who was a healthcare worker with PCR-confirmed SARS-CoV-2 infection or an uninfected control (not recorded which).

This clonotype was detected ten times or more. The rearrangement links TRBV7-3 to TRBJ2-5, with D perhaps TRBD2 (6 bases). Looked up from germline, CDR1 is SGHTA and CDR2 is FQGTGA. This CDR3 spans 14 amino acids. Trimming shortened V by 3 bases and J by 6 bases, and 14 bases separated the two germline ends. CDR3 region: CASSFGGMEKTQYF. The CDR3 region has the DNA TGTGCCAGCAGCTTCGGCGGGATGGAAAAGACCCAGTACTTC.

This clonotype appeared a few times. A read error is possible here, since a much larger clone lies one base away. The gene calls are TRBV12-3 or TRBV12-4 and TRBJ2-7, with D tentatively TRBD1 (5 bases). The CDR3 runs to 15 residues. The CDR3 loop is CANSLGQGKDYEQYF. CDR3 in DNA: TGTGCCAACAGTTTAGGGCAGGGAAAGGACTACGAGCAGTACTTC.

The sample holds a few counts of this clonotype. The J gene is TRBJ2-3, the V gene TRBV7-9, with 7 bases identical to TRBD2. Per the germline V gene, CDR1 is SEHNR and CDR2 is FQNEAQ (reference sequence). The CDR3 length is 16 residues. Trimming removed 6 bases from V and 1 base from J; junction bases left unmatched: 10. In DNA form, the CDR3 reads TGTGCCAGCAGTACCCTAGCGGCCGGCGGCACAGATACGCAGTATTTT. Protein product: CASSTLAAGGTDTQYF.

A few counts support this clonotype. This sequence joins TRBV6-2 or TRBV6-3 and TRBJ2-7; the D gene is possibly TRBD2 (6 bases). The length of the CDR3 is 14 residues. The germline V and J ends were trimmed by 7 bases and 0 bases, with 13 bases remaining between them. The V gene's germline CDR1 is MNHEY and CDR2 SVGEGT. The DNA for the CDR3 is TGTGCCAGCATGGAAGCGGGCCGCTCCTACGAGCAGTACTTC. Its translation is CASMEAGRSYEQYF.

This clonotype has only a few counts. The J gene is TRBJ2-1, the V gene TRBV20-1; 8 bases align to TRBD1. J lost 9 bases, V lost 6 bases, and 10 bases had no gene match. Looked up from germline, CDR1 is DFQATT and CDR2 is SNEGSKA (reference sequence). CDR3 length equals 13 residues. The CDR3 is CSAGNRGIAEQFF. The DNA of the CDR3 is TGCAGTGCAGGAAACAGGGGGATCGCTGAGCAGTTCTTC.

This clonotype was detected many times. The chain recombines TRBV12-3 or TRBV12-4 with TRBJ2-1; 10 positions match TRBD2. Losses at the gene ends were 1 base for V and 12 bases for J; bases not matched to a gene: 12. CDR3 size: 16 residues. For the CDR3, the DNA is TGTGCCAGCAGTTTAGGAGCGGGAGGGGTCGAAGGTGTGCAGTTCTTC. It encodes CASSLGAGGVEGVQFF.

CDR3 in amino acids: CASSYLQVTYNEQFF. DNA of the CDR3: TGTGCCAGCAGTTATTTACAGGTGACCTACAATGAGCAGTTCTTC. This chain connects TRBV6-5 to TRBJ2-1; maybe TRBD1 (5 bases). From germline, CDR1 is MNHEY and CDR2 SVGAGI. The CDR3 totals 15 residues. Trimming pared 3 bases from V and 2 bases from J, leaving 11 bases between.

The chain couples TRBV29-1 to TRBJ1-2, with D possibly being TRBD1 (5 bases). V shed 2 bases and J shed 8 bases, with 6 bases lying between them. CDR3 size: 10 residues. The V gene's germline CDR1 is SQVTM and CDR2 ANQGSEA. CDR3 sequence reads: CSVEQGGYTF. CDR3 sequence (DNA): TGCAGCGTTGAACAGGGCGGCTACACCTTC.

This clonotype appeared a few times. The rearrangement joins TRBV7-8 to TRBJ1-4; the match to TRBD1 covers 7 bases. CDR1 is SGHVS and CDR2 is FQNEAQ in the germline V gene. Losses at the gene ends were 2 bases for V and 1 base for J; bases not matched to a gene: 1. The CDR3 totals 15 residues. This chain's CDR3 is CASSLWTGTNEKLFF. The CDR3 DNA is TGTGCCAGCAGCTTATGGACAGGAACTAATGAAAAACTGTTTTTT. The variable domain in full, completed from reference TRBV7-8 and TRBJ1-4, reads GAGVSQSPRYKVAKRGQDVALRCDPISGHVSLFWYQQALGQGPEFLTYFQNEAQLDKSGLPSDRFFAERPEGSVSTLKIQRTQQEDSAVYLCASSLWTGTNEKLFFGSGTQLSVL.

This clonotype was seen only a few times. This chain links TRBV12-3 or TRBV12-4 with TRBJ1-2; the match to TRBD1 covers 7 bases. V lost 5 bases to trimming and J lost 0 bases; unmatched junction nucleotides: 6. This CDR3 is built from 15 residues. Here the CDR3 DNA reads TGTGCCAGCAGTCCCGGGACAGCTGCTAACTATGGCTACACCTTC. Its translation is CASSPGTAANYGYTF.